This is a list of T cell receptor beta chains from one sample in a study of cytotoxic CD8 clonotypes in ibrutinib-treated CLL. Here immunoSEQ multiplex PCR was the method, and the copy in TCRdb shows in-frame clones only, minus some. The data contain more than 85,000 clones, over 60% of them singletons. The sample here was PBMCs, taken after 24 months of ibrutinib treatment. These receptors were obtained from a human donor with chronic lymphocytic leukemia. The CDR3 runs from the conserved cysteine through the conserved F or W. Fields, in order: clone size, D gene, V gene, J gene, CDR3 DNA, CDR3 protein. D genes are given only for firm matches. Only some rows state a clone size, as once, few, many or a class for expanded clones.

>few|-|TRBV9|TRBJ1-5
TGTGCCAGCAGCGCTGGGGACACTAGAACGGGGCAGCCCCAGCATTTT
CASSAGDTRTGQPQHF
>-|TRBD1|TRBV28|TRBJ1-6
TGTGCCAGCGGTACAGGGGATGGATCACCCCTCCACTTT
CASGTGDGSPLHF
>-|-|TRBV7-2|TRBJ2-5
TGTGCCAGCAGCTTAGAAAGCGGCAACCAAGAGACCCAGTACTTC
CASSLESGNQETQYF
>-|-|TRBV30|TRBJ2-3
TGTGCCTGGAGTAGTGACAGCTCTAGCACAGATACGCAGTATTTT
CAWSSDSSSTDTQYF
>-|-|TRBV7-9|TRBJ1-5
TGTGCCAGCAGCTTAAGTCGAGGGAGTCAGCCCCAGCATTTT
CASSLSRGSQPQHF
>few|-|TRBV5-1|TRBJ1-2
TGCGCCAGCAGCTCCGCAGACAGCAACTATGGCTACACCTTC
CASSSADSNYGYTF
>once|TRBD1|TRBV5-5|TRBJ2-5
TGTGCCAGCACGGGACAGGGACGTGAGACCCAGTACTTC
CASTGQGRETQYF
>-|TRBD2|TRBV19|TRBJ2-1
TGTGCCAGTAGGCCGGGACTAGCGGGGGACCTTCCCTACAATGAGCAGTTCTTC
CASRPGLAGDLPYNEQFF
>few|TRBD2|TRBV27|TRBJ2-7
TGTGCCAGCAGTTTCGGGGGGAGTTCCTACGAGCAGTACTTC
CASSFGGSSYEQYF
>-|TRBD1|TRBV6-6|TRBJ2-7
TGTGCCAGCAGGGCAGGGGGATTCTACGAGCAGTACTTC
CASRAGGFYEQYF
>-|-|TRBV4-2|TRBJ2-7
TGTGCCAGCAGCCCTCGGGTATCCTCCTACGAGCAGTACTTC
CASSPRVSSYEQYF
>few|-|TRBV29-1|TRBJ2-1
TGCAGCGTTGTAACCGAAGGGAGTGAGCAGTTCTTC
CSVVTEGSEQFF
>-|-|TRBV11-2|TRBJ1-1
TGTGCCAGCAGCTTAGATCGGGGGATGAACACTGAAGCTTTCTTT
CASSLDRGMNTEAFF
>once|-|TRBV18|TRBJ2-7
TGTGCCAGCTCACCCCCGGTTGAGACCTACGAGCAGTACTTC
CASSPPVETYEQYF
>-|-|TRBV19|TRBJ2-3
TGTGCCAGTAGTATTGGGTTCCTCGGTACAGATACGCAGTATTTT
CASSIGFLGTDTQYF
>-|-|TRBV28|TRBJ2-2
TGTGCCAGCAGGGAAGGAGGTAGAGGGGAGCTGTTTTTT
CASREGGRGELFF
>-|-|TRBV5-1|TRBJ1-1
TGCGCCAGCAGCTTGGAGGTAGGGAACATCCGGGACACTGAAGCTTTCTTT
CASSLEVGNIRDTEAFF
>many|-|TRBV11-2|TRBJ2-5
TGTGCCAGCAGCCCCCGGTCCGTAGAGACCCAGTACTTC
CASSPRSVETQYF
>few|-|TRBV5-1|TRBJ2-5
TGCGCCAGCAGCTTGGGGACCCTGGACGAGACCCAGTACTTC
CASSLGTLDETQYF
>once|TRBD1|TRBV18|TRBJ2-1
TGTGCCAGCTCACCCGGGACAGGGCCTTACAATGAGCAGTTCTTC
CASSPGTGPYNEQFF
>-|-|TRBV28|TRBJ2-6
TGTGCCAGCAGTTTTTCAGGGTTGGGGGCCAACGTCCTGACTTTC
CASSFSGLGANVLTF
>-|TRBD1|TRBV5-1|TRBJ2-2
TGCGCCAGCAGCGTTGACAGGGCTTCGACCGGGGAGCTGTTTTTT
CASSVDRASTGELFF
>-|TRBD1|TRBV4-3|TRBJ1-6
TGCGCCAGCAGCCAAGATATGGGACAGGGGCTTTCACCCCTCCACTTT
CASSQDMGQGLSPLHF
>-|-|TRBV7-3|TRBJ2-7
TGTGCCAGCAGCCCCGCAGGGACCACCTACGAGCAGTACTTC
CASSPAGTTYEQYF
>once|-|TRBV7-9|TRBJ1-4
TGTGCCAGCAGCTCAGGGAATGAAAAACTGTTTTTT
CASSSGNEKLFF
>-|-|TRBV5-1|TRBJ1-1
TGCGCCAGCAGCATCGCAGGGGATCGGGCCACTGAAGCTTTCTTT
CASSIAGDRATEAFF
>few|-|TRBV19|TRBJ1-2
TGTGCCAGTAGTACGGGCTATGGCTACACCTTC
CASSTGYGYTF
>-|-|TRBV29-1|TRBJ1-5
TGCAGCGTCAAAGGGGGTAATCAGCCCCAGCATTTT
CSVKGGNQPQHF
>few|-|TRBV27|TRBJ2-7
TGTGCCAGCAGTCTAAAGGGGGGAGCGGCCTACGAGCAGTACTTC
CASSLKGGAAYEQYF
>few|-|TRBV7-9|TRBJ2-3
TGTGCCAGCAGCACGGCAGGGTTCACAGATACGCAGTATTTT
CASSTAGFTDTQYF
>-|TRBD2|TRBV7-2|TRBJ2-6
TGTGCCAGCAGCCCCCGAGCTGTAGCGGGGGGGGCTGGGGCCAACGTCCTGACTTTC
CASSPRAVAGGAGANVLTF
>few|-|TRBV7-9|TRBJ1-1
TGTGCCAGCAGCTTTCGCCGAGGGAGGACTGAAGCTTTCTTT
CASSFRRGRTEAFF
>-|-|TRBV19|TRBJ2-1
TGTGCCAGTAGTAACAGGGGAGGGAGCAATGAGCAGTTCTTC
CASSNRGGSNEQFF
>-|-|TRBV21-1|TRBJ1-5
TGTGCCAGCAGCAATTACAGGGGGAGTTATAGCAATCAGCCCCAGCATTTT
CASSNYRGSYSNQPQHF
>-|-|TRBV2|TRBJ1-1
TGTGCCAGCAGTGCCCCGGGGAGGGACACTGAAGCTTTCTTT
CASSAPGRDTEAFF
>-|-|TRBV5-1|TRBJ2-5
TGCGCCAGCTCCAGGAGTGGGGGAGAGGCAGAGACCCAGTACTTC
CASSRSGGEAETQYF
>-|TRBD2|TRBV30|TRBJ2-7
TGTGCCTGGAGTCTTAACCCAACCGGGACTACTAAACCGCAGTACTTC
CAWSLNPTGTTKPQYF
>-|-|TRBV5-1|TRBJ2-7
TGCGCCAGCAGCTTGGCAGGCGGGCGAGTTAGCGAGCAGTACTTC
CASSLAGGRVSEQYF
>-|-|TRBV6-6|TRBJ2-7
TGTGCCAGCAGTGACTCAGGGAGTCCCTCCTACGAGCAGTACTTC
CASSDSGSPSYEQYF
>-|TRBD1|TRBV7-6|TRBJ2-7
TGTGCCAGCAGCCGGACAGGGGCAACCTACGAGCAGTACTTC
CASSRTGATYEQYF
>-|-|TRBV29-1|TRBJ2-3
TGCAGCGTTGAAGGAGGACAGCCAGTCACAGATACGCAGTATTTT
CSVEGGQPVTDTQYF
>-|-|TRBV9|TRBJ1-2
TGTGCCAGCAGCGTAAACCCGGGGGATGGCTACACCTTC
CASSVNPGDGYTF
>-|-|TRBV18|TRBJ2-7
TGTGCCAGCTCACCACCATCGGGAGCCGGATACGAGCAGTACTTC
CASSPPSGAGYEQYF
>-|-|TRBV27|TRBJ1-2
TGTGCCAGCAGTTTGGAAGGGGCCCTTAACTATGGCTACACCTTC
CASSLEGALNYGYTF